Here is one TCR beta chain with its context. Its antigen remains unidentified. 5'RACE, which relied on constant-segment primers, yielded TCR alpha and TCR beta cDNA libraries carrying sample barcodes and UMIs. TCRdb analysed the 5' RACE reads with MiXCR anew, one entry per CDR3 protein. The sample has about 470,000 distinct CDR3 sequences; more than 20% are singletons. This sample is part of a study of T-cell memory formation after mild COVID-19. Findings and caveats of the study: A balance of CD4 and CD8 characterized clones contracting day 15 to 85, whereas later expanders leaned CD4+.

The receptor was isolated from an adult woman who had mild COVID-19 (a few samples of this study predate the infection). Cell type and time point are not known. The source material was PBMCs or a T cell subset sorted from them (not recorded which).

This chain's CDR3 is CASTLGENSNQPQHF. CDR3 bases: TGTGCCAGCACCCTGGGGGAAAATAGCAATCAGCCCCAGCATTTT. V usage is TRBV7-2 and J usage is TRBJ1-5; perhaps TRBD1 as D (5 bases). This CDR3 spans 15 amino acids. Germline-derived CDR1 and CDR2 are SGHTA and FQGNSA. V was pared by 7 bases and J by 0 bases, with 13 bases between.